These 14 T cell receptor beta chains were all obtained from the same sample, sequenced in a study of beta chain features in type 1 diabetes. The whole isolated RNA underwent reverse transcription, so sequencing captured expressed TCRB transcripts. Method: immunoSEQ multiplex PCR; TCRdb's copy keeps in-frame clones and lacks some. The table has 200,000 to 250,000 clones, over 9.5% seen once. The sequenced sample consisted of naive CD4+ T cells from blood. These receptors all come from a woman between 18 and 30 years old in good health.

In its sample, this clone was seen a few times. The rearrangement joins TRBV7-3 to TRBJ2-1; perhaps TRBD1 as D (6 bases). The CDR3 has 16 amino acids. The germline V gene encodes CDR1 SGHTA and CDR2 FQGTGA. V lost 1 base and J lost 7, with 17 bases in between. CDR3 nucleotide sequence: TGTGCCAGCAGCTTAAGCAGGGACACCCCCAGTAATGAGCAGTTCTTC. Translation: CASSLSRDTPSNEQFF.

This clone appeared a few times. J is TRBJ2-7 and V is TRBV7-2; D not certain. The germline CDR1 and CDR2 sequences are SGHTA and FQGNSA. The V end was cut by 5 bases, the J end by 3 bases, with 14 bases between. The CDR3 is made up of 14 amino acids. The CDR3 reads CASSQRRTYYEQYF. The CDR3, as DNA: TGTGCCAGCAGCCAGCGCCGTACTTACTACGAGCAGTACTTC.

Turning to this clone: Germline and junction disagree at one end, which may indicate a read error. The rearrangement links TRBV2 to TRBJ2-1; perhaps TRBD2 as D (5 bases). The CDR3 runs 12 residues. The V gene's germline CDR1 is SNHLY and CDR2 FYNNEI. The CDR3, as DNA: TGTGCCAGCAGTGAAGCGAGTAGGGAGCACCTCTTC. This sequence encodes CASSEASREHLF.

This clone was counted between two and nine times. The chain couples TRBV19 to TRBJ1-5; possible D gene TRBD1, 6 bases. V lost 1 base and J lost 10, with 26 bases in between. Germline assignment: CDR1 LNHDA and CDR2 SQIVND (reference sequence). The CDR3 totals 18 residues. The CDR3 coding sequence is TGTGCCAGTAGTATAGGTGGGACATCGATCTTTCCGATCAGCCCCCAGCATTTT. This translates into CASSIGGTSIFPISPQHF.

The rearrangement joins TRBV7-9 to TRBJ2-3; 11 nucleotides line up with TRBD1. The CDR3 is 15 residues long. Germline CDR1 reads SEHNR; CDR2 reads FQNEAQ (reference sequence). Trimming at V came to 5 bases and at J to 3 bases, leaving 4 bases not matched to a gene. CDR3 in amino acids: CASSPGTGGTDTQYF. The DNA of the CDR3 is TGTGCCAGCAGCCCGGGGACAGGGGGTACAGATACGCAGTATTTT.

This clone was detected only a few times. The chain carries TRBV4-2 and TRBJ2-7, with 7 positions matching TRBD1. Germline lookup yields CDR1 LGHNA and CDR2 YNFKEQ. Unmatched junction bases numbered 17, after V lost 6 bases and J lost 0 bases. This CDR3 region has 18 residues. DNA for the CDR3: TGTGCCAGCAGTCCAGATTCACCCCGGACAGGACCCTCCTACGAGCAGTACTTC. It translates to CASSPDSPRTGPSYEQYF.

This chain joins TRBV5-8 and TRBJ2-5; 7 nucleotides match TRBD2. This CDR3 spans 14 amino acids. Trimming at V came to 2 bases and at J to 5 bases, leaving 6 bases not matched to a gene. Germline V gives CDR1 SGHTS, CDR2 YDEGEE. As DNA, the CDR3 is TGTGCCAGCAGCTTAGCGGGGCGGCAGGAGACCCAGTACTTC. Translated, it gives CASSLAGRQETQYF.

This clone was found a few times. This rearrangement joins TRBV5-8 to TRBJ1-3, with 9 nucleotides matching TRBD1. V was pared by 2 bases and J by 4 bases, with 7 bases of the junction left unmatched. Germline CDR1 SGHTS, CDR2 YDEGEE. The CDR3 sequence is 16 residues long. CDR3 in amino acids: CASSLPGTGTGNTIYF. CDR3 nucleotides: TGTGCCAGCAGCTTACCCGGGACAGGGACCGGAAACACCATATATTTT.

This clone was seen only a few times. The chain links TRBV7-9 to TRBJ1-6; the match to TRBD1 covers 11 bases. V was clipped by 5 bases and J by 8 bases; unmatched bases: 5. The V gene's germline CDR1 is SEHNR and CDR2 FQNEAQ (reference sequence). CDR3 length: 15 residues. Written as DNA, the CDR3 is TGTGCCAGCAGCGTGCCGGGACAGGGGGATTCACCCCTCCACTTT. Its protein is CASSVPGQGDSPLHF. The full variable domain, rest sourced from reference TRBV7-9 and TRBJ1-6, is DTGVSQNPRHKITKRGQNVTFRCDPISEHNRLYWYRQTLGQGPEFLTYFQNEAQLEKSRLLSDRFSAERPKGSFSTLEIQRTEQGDSAMYLCASSVPGQGDSPLHFGNGTRLTVT.

A remark on this clone: The same CDR3 arises from other DNA sequences in this sample as well. CDR3 sequence: CASSLGLAGGTDTQYF. CDR3 DNA: TGCGCCAGCAGCTTGGGACTAGCGGGGGGCACAGATACGCAGTATTTT. The chain joins TRBV5-1 to TRBJ2-3; 12 bases are a match to TRBD2. This CDR3 comprises 16 residues. Germline V gene sequence: CDR1 SGHRS, CDR2 YFSETQ. V trimming: 0 bases; J trimming: 1 base; junction bases outside the gene matches: 0. Variable domain in full (rest from reference TRBV5-1 and TRBJ2-3): KAGVTQTPRYLIKTRGQQVTLSCSPISGHRSVSWYQQTPGQGLQFLFEYFSETQRNKGNFPGRFSGRQFSNSRSEMNVSTLELGDSALYLCASSLGLAGGTDTQYFGPGTRLTVL.

V gene TRBV2 combines with J gene TRBJ2-7; D may be TRBD2 (7 bases). The CDR3 length is 13 residues. Trimming cost V 3 bases and J 2 bases, with 8 bases left between them. Germline V gene lookup returns CDR1 SNHLY and CDR2 FYNNEI. In DNA form, the CDR3 reads TGTGCCAGCAGTGAGGGGGGGCCCTACGAGCAGTACTTC. It translates to CASSEGGPYEQYF.

This clone showed up just a few times. The rearrangement joins TRBV11-2 to TRBJ2-1; D remains ambiguous. Germline lookup yields CDR1 SGHAT and CDR2 FQNNGV. The V end was cut by 5 bases, the J end by 9 bases, with 11 bases between. This CDR3 is built from 12 residues. The CDR3 DNA sequence: TGTGCCAGCAGCCACCCCGGGTTTGAGCAGTTCTTC. It yields the protein CASSHPGFEQFF.

This sequence joins TRBV6-5 and TRBJ1-1; 7 bases map to TRBD1. Germline CDR1 and CDR2: MNHEY and SVGAGI. The CDR3 loop spans 14 amino acids. The V segment lost 5 bases and the J segment 6 bases; nucleotides outside the gene matches: 9. CDR3 coding DNA: TGTGCCAGCAGTGATATACAGGGGAAGGCTGAAGCTTTCTTT. Translation gives CASSDIQGKAEAFF.

There are a few counts of this clone. The J gene is TRBJ2-1, the V gene TRBV10-3; TRBD1 is a possible D gene (5 bases). In germline, CDR1 is ENHRY, CDR2 SYGVKD. V dropped 3 bases and J dropped 4 bases, with 13 bases sitting between them. This CDR3 is built from 15 residues. CDR3 region: CAISDPRVTYNEQFF. The CDR3 nucleotides read TGTGCCATCAGTGATCCCAGGGTCACATACAATGAGCAGTTCTTC.